This TCR beta chain was captured in a study of monozygotic twins with inflammatory bowel disease. TCRdb re-called the 5' RACE reads and gives one entry per CDR3 protein, without DNA. Found here are fewer than 550,000 distinct CDR3 sequences; the top ten clones hold 2% to 3%. Per the germline V gene, CDR1 is LGHNA and CDR2 is YNFKEQ. The length of the CDR3 is 13 residues. Sequencing was performed on blood. This rearrangement joins TRBV4-2 to TRBJ2-5. The TCR sequence derives from a human donor with ulcerative colitis or Crohn's disease, or a healthy co-twin of an affected twin (not recorded which). The CDR3 sequence is CASSQVAGGTQYF.